Described below is a single TCR beta chain sequence and its context. The record originates from a study of blood T cell repertoires in COVID-19. The wider study: PBMCs, B-cell-depleted T cells, or T cells were the source of the cDNA or gDNA that made up the material.

The CDR3 length is 16 residues. Germline assignment: CDR1 SGHRS and CDR2 YFSETQ. The V end lost 2 bases, the J end lost 4 bases, and 17 bases lay between the germline ends. As processed by the authors: Nucleated cell number was recorded as an estimate derived from reference gene primer amplification. The assay was immunoSEQ multiplex PCR, and TCRdb's table has in-frame clones only and misses some. V and J calls and clone size are as listed in that table; D and trimming were resolved from the DNA. This repertoire shows about 190,000 clones, about nine tenths found once; its top ten account for 4% to 5%.

This TCR came from a woman in her 30s with acute or convalescent COVID-19. Sequenced material: peripheral blood. The chain employs TRBV5-1 and TRBJ2-3, with D perhaps TRBD2 (6 bases). The DNA of the CDR3 is TGCGCCAGCAGCTTTTCCGCCCATACGGGGGCAGATACGCAGTATTTT. It encodes CASSFSAHTGADTQYF.